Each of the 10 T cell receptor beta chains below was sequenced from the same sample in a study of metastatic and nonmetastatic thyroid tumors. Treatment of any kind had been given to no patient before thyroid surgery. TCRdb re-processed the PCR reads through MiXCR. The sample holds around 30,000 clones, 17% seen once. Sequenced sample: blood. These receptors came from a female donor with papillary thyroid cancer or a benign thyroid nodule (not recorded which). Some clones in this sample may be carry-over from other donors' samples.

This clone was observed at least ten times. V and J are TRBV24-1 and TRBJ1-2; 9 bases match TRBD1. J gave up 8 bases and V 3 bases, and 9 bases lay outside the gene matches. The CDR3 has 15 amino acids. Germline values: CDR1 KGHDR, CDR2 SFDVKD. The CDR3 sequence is CATSDPHRGQEGYTF. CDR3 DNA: TGTGCCACCAGTGATCCCCACAGGGGGCAGGAGGGCTACACCTTC.

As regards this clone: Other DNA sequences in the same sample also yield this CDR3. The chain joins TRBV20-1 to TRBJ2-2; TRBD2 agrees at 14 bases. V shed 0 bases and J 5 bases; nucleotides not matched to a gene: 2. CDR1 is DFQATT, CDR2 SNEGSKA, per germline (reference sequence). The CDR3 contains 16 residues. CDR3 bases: TGCAGTGCTAGAGATGGGACTAGCGGGAGAACCGGGGAGCTGTTTTTT. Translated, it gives CSARDGTSGRTGELFF.

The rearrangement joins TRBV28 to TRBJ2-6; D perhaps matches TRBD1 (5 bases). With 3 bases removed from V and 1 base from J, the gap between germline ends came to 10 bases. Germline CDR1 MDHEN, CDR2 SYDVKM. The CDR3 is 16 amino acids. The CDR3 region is CASSFREISGANVLTF. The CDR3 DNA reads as TGTGCCAGCAGTTTCAGGGAAATATCTGGGGCCAACGTCCTGACTTTC.

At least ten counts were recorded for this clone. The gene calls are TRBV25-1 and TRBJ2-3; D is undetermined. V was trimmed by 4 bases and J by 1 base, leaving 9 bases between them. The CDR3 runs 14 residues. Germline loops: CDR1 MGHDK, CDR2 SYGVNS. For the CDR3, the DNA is TGTGCCAGCAGTGTAGATGACGGCACAGATACGCAGTATTTT. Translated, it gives CASSVDDGTDTQYF.

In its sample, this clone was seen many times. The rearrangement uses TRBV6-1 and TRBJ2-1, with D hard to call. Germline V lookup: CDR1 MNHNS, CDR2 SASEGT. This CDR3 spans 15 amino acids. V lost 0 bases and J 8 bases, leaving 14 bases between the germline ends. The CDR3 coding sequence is TGTGCCAGCAGTGAAGCTCCAACCCCGTCGGATGAGCAGTTCTTC. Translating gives CASSEAPTPSDEQFF.

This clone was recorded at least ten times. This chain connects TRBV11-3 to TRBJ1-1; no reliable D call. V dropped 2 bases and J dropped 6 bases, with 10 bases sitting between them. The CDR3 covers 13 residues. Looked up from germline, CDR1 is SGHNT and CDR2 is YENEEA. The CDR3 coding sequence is TGTGCCAGCAGCTTAACGGAAAGGGCTGAAGCTTTCTTT. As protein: CASSLTERAEAFF.

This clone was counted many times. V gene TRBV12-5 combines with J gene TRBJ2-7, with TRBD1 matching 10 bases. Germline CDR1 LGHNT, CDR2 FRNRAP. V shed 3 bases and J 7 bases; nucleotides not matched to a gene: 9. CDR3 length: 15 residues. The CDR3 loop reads CASGLPGTGVGEQYF. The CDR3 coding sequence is TGTGCTAGTGGTTTACCCGGGACAGGGGTCGGTGAGCAGTACTTC.

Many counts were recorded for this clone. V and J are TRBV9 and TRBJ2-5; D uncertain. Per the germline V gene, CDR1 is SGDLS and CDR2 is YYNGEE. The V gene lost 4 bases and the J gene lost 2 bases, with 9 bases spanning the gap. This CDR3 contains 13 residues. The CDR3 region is CASSSRLQETQYF. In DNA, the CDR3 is TGTGCCAGCAGCTCCCGGTTACAAGAGACCCAGTACTTC.

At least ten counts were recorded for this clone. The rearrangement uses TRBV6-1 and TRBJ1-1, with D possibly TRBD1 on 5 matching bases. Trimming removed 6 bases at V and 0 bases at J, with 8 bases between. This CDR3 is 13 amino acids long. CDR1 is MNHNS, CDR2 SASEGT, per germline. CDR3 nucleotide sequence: TGTGCCAGCAGGCAGGGACTGAACACTGAAGCTTTCTTT. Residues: CASRQGLNTEAFF.

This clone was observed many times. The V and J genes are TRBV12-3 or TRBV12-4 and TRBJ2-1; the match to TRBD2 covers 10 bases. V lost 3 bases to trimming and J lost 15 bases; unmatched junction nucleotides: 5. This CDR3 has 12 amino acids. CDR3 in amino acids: CASSFSSGRWFF. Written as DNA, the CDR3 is TGTGCCAGCAGTTTTTCTAGCGGGAGATGGTTCTTC.